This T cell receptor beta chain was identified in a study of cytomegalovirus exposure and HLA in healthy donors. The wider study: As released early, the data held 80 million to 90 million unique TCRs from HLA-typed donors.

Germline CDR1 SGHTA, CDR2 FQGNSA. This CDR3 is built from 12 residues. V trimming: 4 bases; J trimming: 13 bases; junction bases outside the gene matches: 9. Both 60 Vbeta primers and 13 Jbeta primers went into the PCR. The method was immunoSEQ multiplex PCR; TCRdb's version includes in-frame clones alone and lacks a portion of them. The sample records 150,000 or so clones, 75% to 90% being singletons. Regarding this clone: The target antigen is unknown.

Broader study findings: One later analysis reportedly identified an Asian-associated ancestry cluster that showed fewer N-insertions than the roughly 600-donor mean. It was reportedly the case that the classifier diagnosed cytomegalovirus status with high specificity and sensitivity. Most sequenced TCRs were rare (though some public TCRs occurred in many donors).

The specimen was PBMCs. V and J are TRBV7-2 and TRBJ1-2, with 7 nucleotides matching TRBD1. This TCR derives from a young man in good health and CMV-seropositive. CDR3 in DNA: TGTGCCAGCAGCTCAAGCGACAGGGCCGGCACCTTC. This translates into CASSSSDRAGTF.